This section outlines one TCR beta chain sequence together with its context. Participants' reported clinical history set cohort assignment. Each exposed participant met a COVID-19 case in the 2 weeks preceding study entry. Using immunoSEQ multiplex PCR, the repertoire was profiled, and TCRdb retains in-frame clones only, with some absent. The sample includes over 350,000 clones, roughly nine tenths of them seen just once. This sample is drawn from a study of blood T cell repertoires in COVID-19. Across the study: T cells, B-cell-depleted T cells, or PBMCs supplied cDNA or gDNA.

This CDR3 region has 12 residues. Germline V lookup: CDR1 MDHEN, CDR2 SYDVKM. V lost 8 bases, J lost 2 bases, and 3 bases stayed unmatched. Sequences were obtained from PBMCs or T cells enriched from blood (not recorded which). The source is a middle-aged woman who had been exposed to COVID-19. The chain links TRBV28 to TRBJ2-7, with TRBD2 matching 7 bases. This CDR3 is CASSGGTYEQYF. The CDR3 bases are TGTGCCAGCTCGGGGGGTACCTACGAGCAGTACTTC. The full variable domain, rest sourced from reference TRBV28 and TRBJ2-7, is DVKVTQSSRYLVKRTGEKVFLECVQDMDHENMFWYRQDPGLGLRLIYFSYDVKMKEKGDIPEGYSVSREKKERFSLILESASTNQTSMYLCASSGGTYEQYFGPGTRLTVT.